These 20 T cell receptor beta chains share one sample of origin, sequenced in a study of blood T cells in healthy people across ages. Next came a second PCR, run for about 6 to 11 cycles, which used a sample-barcoded 5' primer along with a J-beta primer mix. In TCRdb, the 5' RACE reads were re-called with MiXCR into one record per CDR3 protein. Found here are approximately 1.5 million distinct CDR3 sequences, approximately 32% of them singletons; the top ten hold over 9%. The sequenced sample was blood. Every receptor here comes from a woman in her twenties or thirties in good health.

This clonotype was counted many times. The gene calls are TRBV29-1 and TRBJ2-5; no clear D gene. The CDR3 spans 10 residues. Trimming took 4 bases from V and 5 from J, leaving 5 bases between them. Germline assignment: CDR1 SQVTM and CDR2 ANQGSEA. CDR3 DNA sequence: TGCAGCGTTGTTGGGGAGACCCAGTACTTC. This encodes CSVVGETQYF.

The genes are TRBV7-2 and TRBJ2-3, with 11 bases fitting TRBD1. The CDR3 consists of 16 residues. The germline V gene encodes CDR1 SGHTA and CDR2 FQGNSA. V lost 5 bases and J lost 5; bases outside the gene matches: 9. The CDR3 nucleotides read TGTGCCAGCAGCCTAATCAGGACAGGGGGCGTAGATACGCAGTATTTT. The encoded protein is CASSLIRTGGVDTQYF.

In its sample, this clonotype was seen a few times. The chain has TRBV11-2 and TRBJ2-7, with D unresolved. Trimming took off 1 base at V and 1 base at J, with 11 bases between the two ends. Germline assignment: CDR1 SGHAT and CDR2 FQNNGV. CDR3 size: 15 residues. For the CDR3, the DNA is TGTGCCAGCAGCTTAGGCTTCTTAGGGTCCTACGAGCAGTACTTC. This translates into CASSLGFLGSYEQYF.

This rearrangement joins TRBV15 to TRBJ2-7; perhaps TRBD1 as D (6 bases). V shed 1 base and J shed 0 bases, with 10 bases lying between them. CDR1 and CDR2 (germline): LNHNV, YYDKDF (reference sequence). The CDR3 runs 15 residues. CDR3 bases: TGTGCCACCAGCAGAGGAGGGACACTCTCCTACGAGCAGTACTTC. Translated, it gives CATSRGGTLSYEQYF.

This clonotype occurred a few times. An end of the junction does not agree with germline; a read error may underlie this. The J gene is TRBJ1-6, the V gene TRBV20-1; no reliable D call. The CDR3 loop spans 14 amino acids. Germline values: CDR1 DFQATT, CDR2 SNEGSKA (reference sequence). As DNA, the CDR3 is TGCAGTGCTAGAACGAGCTCCTATAATTCACCCCACCACTTT. As protein: CSARTSSYNSPHHF.

This clonotype was detected only a few times. The chain carries TRBV6-2 or TRBV6-3 and TRBJ2-1, with 8 positions matching TRBD1. CDR1 is MNHEY and CDR2 is SVGEGT in the germline V gene. The J segment lost 3 bases and the V segment lost 6 bases, leaving 19 bases of the junction unmatched. The CDR3 is 19 residues long. CDR3 sequence reads: CASRGTLTGADYDYNEQFF. The CDR3 DNA reads TGTGCCAGCAGGGGTACTTTGACAGGGGCGGACTACGACTACAATGAGCAGTTCTTC.

This clonotype was found a few times. V and J are TRBV20-1 and TRBJ2-7, with 8 bases aligning to TRBD2. The end of the DNA aligns better with TRBJ2-5, so the J call may be wrong. CDR1 is DFQATT, CDR2 SNEGSKA, per germline (reference sequence). The CDR3 length is 16 residues. The CDR3: CSARDLMVAGKETQYF. The CDR3 region has the DNA TGCAGTGCTAGAGATTTAATGGTAGCGGGGAAAGAGACCCAGTACTTC.

This clonotype was recorded a few times. The CDR3, as DNA: TGTGCCAGCGTTAAAGGGTTCACTGAAGCTTTCTTT. Translation gives CASVKGFTEAFF. The chain uses TRBV7-9 and TRBJ1-1; unclear D gene. The CDR3 loop spans 12 amino acids. V was cut by 8 bases and J by 4 bases, with 11 bases left in between. Germline CDR1 SEHNR, CDR2 FQNEAQ (reference sequence).

This chain links TRBV20-1 with TRBJ1-1; TRBD1 might be the D (5 bases). The germline gives CDR1 DFQATT, CDR2 SNEGSKA (reference sequence). V shed 0 bases and J shed 4 bases, with 9 bases lying between them. This CDR3 has 13 residues. In DNA form, the CDR3 reads TGCAGTGCTAGAGATTTCGGGGGCACTGAAGCTTTCTTT. Its translation is CSARDFGGTEAFF.

The V gene is TRBV2, the J gene TRBJ2-5; maybe TRBD1 (6 bases). This CDR3 has 14 amino acids. The germline gives CDR1 SNHLY, CDR2 FYNNEI. Trimming removed 2 bases at V and 11 bases at J, with 18 bases between. CDR3 nucleotides: TGTGCCAGCAGTGAAATGGGGGCACTCAATGAGCAGTACTTC. Encoded protein: CASSEMGALNEQYF.

DNA of the CDR3: TGTGCCAGCAGCTTGGACACAGGGGGAGCGGAAAAACTGTTTTTT. Residues: CASSLDTGGAEKLFF. The chain uses TRBV5-6 and TRBJ1-4; 8 bases match TRBD1. V shed 0 bases, J shed 8 bases, and the junction held 6 bases outside the gene matches. Germline loops: CDR1 SGHDT, CDR2 YYEEEE. CDR3 length equals 15 residues.

The V call is TRBV5-1, the J call TRBJ2-7, with a possible D match to TRBD1 (6 bases). Germline loops: CDR1 SGHRS, CDR2 YFSETQ. CDR3 size: 16 residues. V lost 5 bases and J lost 0, with 18 bases in between. For the CDR3, the DNA is TGCGCCAGCAGGAGTTTAAGGGACATCGACTCCTACGAGCAGTACTTC. Translation gives CASRSLRDIDSYEQYF.

The J gene is TRBJ2-4, the V gene TRBV24-1; 15 positions match TRBD2. CDR3 length equals 17 residues. Germline CDR1 KGHDR, CDR2 SFDVKD. The J segment lost 7 bases and the V segment lost 3 bases, leaving 6 bases of the junction unmatched. CDR3 in DNA: TGTGCCACCAGTGATGGACTAGCGGGAGGGCCTAGGAACATTCAGTACTTC. It is translated as CATSDGLAGGPRNIQYF.

The rearrangement uses TRBV4-1 and TRBJ2-3; 10 bases agree with TRBD2. The J segment lost 4 bases and the V segment lost 3 bases, leaving 4 bases of the junction unmatched. Per the germline V gene, CDR1 is MGHRA and CDR2 is YSYEKL. There are 15 residues in the CDR3. CDR3 in amino acids: CASSHLAGAPDTQYF. The CDR3 bases are TGCGCCAGCAGCCACCTAGCGGGAGCCCCAGATACGCAGTATTTT.

This chain joins TRBV20-1 and TRBJ2-7; unclear D gene. Near its end, the DNA agrees better with TRBJ2-5, so the J call may be wrong. Per germline, CDR1 DFQATT and CDR2 SNEGSKA (reference sequence). This CDR3 is 17 amino acids long. This CDR3 reads CSARDAGRLVVLETQYF. The CDR3 DNA is TGCAGTGCTAGAGATGCTGGAAGGCTAGTGGTGTTGGAGACCCAGTACTTC.

The rearrangement joins TRBV25-1 to TRBJ2-2, with a possible D match to TRBD2 (6 bases). The CDR3 loop spans 13 amino acids. V was pared by 6 bases and J by 4 bases, with 9 bases between. The germline gives CDR1 MGHDK, CDR2 SYGVNS. CDR3 region: CASSRGSTGELFF. The CDR3 nucleotides read TGTGCCAGCAGCCGGGGGTCCACCGGGGAGCTGTTTTTT. Variable domain in full (rest from reference TRBV25-1 and TRBJ2-2): EADIYQTPRYLVIGTGKKITLECSQTMGHDKMYWYQQDPGMELHLIHYSYGVNSTEKGDLSSESTVSRIRTEHFPLTLESARPSHTSQYLCASSRGSTGELFFGEGSRLTVL.

J is TRBJ1-3 and V is TRBV27; D possibly corresponds to TRBD1 (5 bases). Germline assignment: CDR1 MNHEY and CDR2 SMNVEV (reference sequence). The CDR3 has 14 amino acids. V lost 3 bases and J lost 3, with 9 bases in between. The chain's CDR3 is CASSFLGDGNTIYF. The DNA for the CDR3 is TGTGCCAGCAGTTTTCTAGGGGATGGAAACACCATATATTTT.

The rearrangement uses TRBV4-1 and TRBJ2-1; D is perhaps TRBD1 (5 bases). The CDR3 loop spans 14 amino acids. Germline V gives CDR1 MGHRA, CDR2 YSYEKL. V dropped 2 bases and J dropped 7 bases, with 12 bases sitting between them. The CDR3 loop reads CASSQRQGINEQFF. In nucleotides, the CDR3 is TGCGCCAGCAGCCAACGTCAGGGCATTAATGAGCAGTTCTTC.

Only one count was recorded for this clonotype. This chain connects TRBV2 to TRBJ1-5; D might be TRBD1 (5 bases). Germline CDR1 SNHLY, CDR2 FYNNEI. Trimming removed 3 bases from V and 10 bases from J, with 13 bases in between. The CDR3 length is 13 residues. The CDR3 DNA reads TGTGCCAGCAGTGATAGGGACCGTACTCCCCAGCATTTT. Translation gives CASSDRDRTPQHF.

The V and J genes are TRBV3-1 and TRBJ2-1; 8 bases are shared with TRBD2. The germline V gene encodes CDR1 LGHDT and CDR2 YNNKEL (reference sequence). CDR3 length: 15 amino acids. Trimming took 1 base from V and 5 from J; bases not matched to a gene: 4. In DNA, the CDR3 is TGTGCCAGCAGCCAAGCCGGGACTAGTAACAATGAGCAGTTCTTC. It encodes CASSQAGTSNNEQFF.